The 30 T cell receptor beta chains below all came from one sample that was sequenced in a study of pediatric ulcerative colitis (dated by TCRdb to between 2017 and 2020). The library was generated by the immunoSEQ multiplex PCR assay. TCRdb took over this immuneACCESS table, retaining in-frame rearrangements with V and J assigned. Such tables are incomplete; in checked studies, under half of the missing clones stem from an unresolved V gene, and the remainder is unexplained. The sample data list roughly 54,000 clones, and 87% of these were observed just once. The ten most abundant clones make up approximately 1.5% of the sample. The material sequenced was blood. All receptors derive from a boy younger than 18 who was a control in a study of pediatric ulcerative colitis.

CDR3 DNA: TGTGCCAGCAGCTTAGAACCTCATGGAAACACCATATATTTT. It translates to CASSLEPHGNTIYF. The rearrangement joins TRBV7-2 to TRBJ1-3; D uncertain. Germline V gene data show CDR1 as SGHTA and CDR2 as FQGNSA. The CDR3 loop spans 14 amino acids. Trimming shortened V by 1 base and J by 3 bases, and 7 bases separated the two germline ends.

The genes are TRBV18 and TRBJ1-5; TRBD1 matches 7 bases. The germline gives CDR1 KGHSH, CDR2 LQKENI. Trimming cost V 4 bases and J 5 bases; bases outside gene matches: 8. The CDR3 loop spans 15 amino acids. The CDR3 nucleotides read TGTGCCAGCTCACTGACAGGGACCTTTCATCAGCCCCAGCATTTT. Its translation is CASSLTGTFHQPQHF.

V is TRBV18 and J is TRBJ1-1; D not certain. V was cut by 3 bases and J by 1 base, with 9 bases left in between. This CDR3 has 14 residues. Germline CDR1 KGHSH, CDR2 LQKENI. The CDR3 protein is CASSPPAGNTEAFF. CDR3 nucleotides: TGTGCCAGCTCACCTCCCGCAGGGAACACTGAAGCTTTCTTT.

The J gene is TRBJ2-5, the V gene TRBV6-5, with D perhaps TRBD1 (6 bases). In germline, CDR1 is MNHEY, CDR2 SVGAGI. The CDR3 has 11 residues. Trimming cost V 2 bases and J 10 bases, with 8 bases left between them. In DNA, the CDR3 is TGTGCCAGCAGTTACGGACAGAACCAGTACTTC. Its protein is CASSYGQNQYF.

The rearrangement uses TRBV11-2 and TRBJ2-7; 9 nucleotides match TRBD2. CDR3 size: 16 residues. The trim removed 3 bases at V and 1 base at J, leaving 7 bases unmatched. The V gene's germline CDR1 is SGHAT and CDR2 FQNNGV. The chain's CDR3 is CASSFLSSGKSYEQYF. The CDR3 nucleotides read TGTGCCAGCAGCTTTCTTTCTAGCGGGAAATCCTACGAGCAGTACTTC. The variable domain in full, completed from reference TRBV11-2 and TRBJ2-7, reads EAGVAQSPRYKIIEKRQSVAFWCNPISGHATLYWYQQILGQGPKLLIQFQNNGVVDDSQLPKDRFSAERLKGVDSTLKIQPAKLEDSAVYLCASSFLSSGKSYEQYFGPGTRLTVT.

Notes on this clone: In the same sample, other DNA sequences code for this CDR3. The gene calls are TRBV6-1 and TRBJ2-7; a weak D match, TRBD2 (5 bases). Germline V gene data show CDR1 as MNHNS and CDR2 as SASEGT. Trimming took off 2 bases at V and 9 bases at J, with 11 bases between the two ends. This CDR3 is 12 amino acids long. CDR3 amino acids: CASSERSGGQYF. The CDR3 DNA sequence: TGTGCCAGCAGTGAAAGGTCCGGAGGGCAGTACTTC.

The chain joins TRBV30 to TRBJ2-5; D possibly matches TRBD1 or TRBD2 (5 bases each). The length of the CDR3 is 13 residues. Trimming stripped 5 bases from V and 1 base from J, with 11 bases between. In germline, CDR1 is GTSNPN, CDR2 SVGIG (reference sequence). The DNA of the CDR3 is TGTGCCTGGCGGGGCTCTTCCCAAGAGACCCAGTACTTC. Residues: CAWRGSSQETQYF.

This clone appeared a few times. The chain employs TRBV11-3 and TRBJ1-5, with TRBD1 identical over 9 bases. The germline gives CDR1 SGHNT, CDR2 YENEEA. The CDR3 is 16 amino acids. V gave up 5 bases and J gave up 4 bases; unmatched junction bases: 9. CDR3 nucleotide sequence: TGTGCCAGCAGCCATAGACTGACAGGGGGGAATCAGCCCCAGCATTTT. Translated: CASSHRLTGGNQPQHF.

The chain combines TRBV6-6 with TRBJ2-7, with 9 bases fitting TRBD1. This CDR3 spans 16 amino acids. Germline CDR1 MNHNY, CDR2 SVGAGI (reference sequence). The V gene end was trimmed by 4 bases and the J gene end by 7 bases; junction bases not matched to a gene: 14. The CDR3 region is CASSSSRGQGLLEQYF. CDR3 bases: TGTGCCAGCAGTTCCTCCCGGGGACAGGGTTTACTTGAGCAGTACTTC.

The genes are TRBV14 and TRBJ2-1, with 7 bases lining up with TRBD2. With V trimmed by 1 base and J by 7 bases, 7 bases remained unmatched. Germline V CDR1 and CDR2: SGHDN, FVKESK. The CDR3 is 15 residues long. Here the CDR3 reads CASSQAGGWGNEQFF. The CDR3 DNA reads TGTGCCAGCAGCCAAGCGGGAGGATGGGGGAATGAGCAGTTCTTC.

The chain couples TRBV9 to TRBJ2-7; 11 bases are a match to TRBD2. The germline CDR1 and CDR2 sequences are SGDLS and YYNGEE. V trimming: 0 bases; J trimming: 4 bases; junction bases outside the gene matches: 6. There are 16 residues in the CDR3. This CDR3 reads CASSVGTSGSGYEQYF. DNA of the CDR3: TGTGCCAGCAGCGTAGGAACTAGCGGGAGTGGGTACGAGCAGTACTTC.

The chain joins TRBV5-1 to TRBJ2-1; D perhaps matches TRBD1 (5 bases). Germline loops: CDR1 SGHRS, CDR2 YFSETQ. The V gene lost 4 bases and the J gene lost 10 bases, with 12 bases spanning the gap. This CDR3 region has 12 residues. Here the CDR3 DNA reads TGCGCCAGCAGCGATGGACATGCCGAGCAGTTCTTC. It translates to CASSDGHAEQFF. The full variable domain, completed using reference TRBV5-1 and TRBJ2-1, is KAGVTQTPRYLIKTRGQQVTLSCSPISGHRSVSWYQQTPGQGLQFLFEYFSETQRNKGNFPGRFSGRQFSNSRSEMNVSTLELGDSALYLCASSDGHAEQFFGPGTRLTVL.

The chain joins TRBV7-2 to TRBJ2-1, with TRBD2 identical over 11 bases. The CDR3 is made up of 15 amino acids. With 4 bases clipped from V and 7 bases from J, the junction kept 6 bases outside the gene matches. Germline loops: CDR1 SGHTA, CDR2 FQGNSA. The DNA of the CDR3 is TGTGCCAGCAGCTCCGGACTAGCGGGCATGAATGAGCAGTTCTTC. It yields the protein CASSSGLAGMNEQFF.

The rearrangement links TRBV9 to TRBJ1-1; no reliable D call. Trimming cost V 0 bases and J 5 bases, with 5 bases left between them. Germline V gene data show CDR1 as SGDLS and CDR2 as YYNGEE. The CDR3 runs 12 residues. In nucleotides, the CDR3 is TGTGCCAGCAGCGTAGGGGGTACTGAAGCTTTCTTT. Protein product: CASSVGGTEAFF.

Only a few counts were recorded for this clone. The chain carries TRBV27 and TRBJ2-7; 7 nucleotides match TRBD1. This CDR3 contains 15 residues. Germline-derived CDR1 and CDR2 are MNHEY and SMNVEV (reference sequence). Trimming removed 7 bases from V and 1 base from J; junction bases left unmatched: 10. The chain's CDR3 is CASTCWDRDSYEQYF. The CDR3 DNA follows: TGTGCCAGCACCTGCTGGGACAGAGATTCCTACGAGCAGTACTTC.

The CDR3 sequence is CASSVEGGKLFF. The DNA of the CDR3 is TGTGCCAGCAGTGTTGAGGGGGGAAAACTGTTTTTT. The chain uses TRBV2 and TRBJ1-4; D may be TRBD1 (6 bases). This CDR3 is 12 amino acids long. V lost 4 bases and J 10 bases, leaving 10 bases between the germline ends. CDR1 and CDR2 from the germline V gene are SNHLY and FYNNEI.

The chain uses TRBV14 and TRBJ2-2; D possibly corresponds to TRBD2 (6 bases). The length of the CDR3 is 17 residues. The V gene's germline CDR1 is SGHDN and CDR2 FVKESK. V dropped 0 bases and J dropped 6 bases, with 17 bases sitting between them. CDR3 amino acids: CASSQDVEGKGAGELFF. CDR3 DNA sequence: TGTGCCAGCAGCCAAGATGTGGAGGGTAAAGGGGCCGGGGAGCTGTTTTTT. The whole variable domain, remainder taken from reference TRBV14 and TRBJ2-2, is EAGVTQFPSHSVIEKGQTVTLRCDPISGHDNLYWYRRVMGKEIKFLLHFVKESKQDESGMPNNRFLAERTGGTYSTLKVQPAELEDSGVYFCASSQDVEGKGAGELFFGEGSRLTVL.

The chain couples TRBV7-8 to TRBJ2-1; 13 nucleotides line up with TRBD2. Trimming at V came to 4 bases and at J to 0 bases, leaving 0 bases not matched to a gene. Germline lookup yields CDR1 SGHVS and CDR2 FQNEAQ. The CDR3 has 16 amino acids. As DNA, the CDR3 is TGTGCCAGCAGCTGGACTAGCGGGAGCTCCTACAATGAGCAGTTCTTC. It is translated as CASSWTSGSSYNEQFF.

There are a few counts of this clone. This chain connects TRBV11-2 to TRBJ1-2; tentative D call: TRBD1 (5 bases). V lost 6 bases to trimming and J lost 6 bases, with 20 bases between them. The CDR3 is made up of 15 amino acids. From germline, CDR1 is SGHAT and CDR2 FQNNGV. This chain's CDR3 is CASRKGQERGDGYTF. In DNA form, the CDR3 reads TGTGCCAGCAGGAAAGGGCAGGAAAGAGGGGATGGCTACACCTTC.

The chain uses TRBV9 and TRBJ2-1, with TRBD2 matching 11 bases. This CDR3 comprises 16 residues. CDR1 and CDR2 from the germline V gene are SGDLS and YYNGEE. Germline trimming cut 0 bases from V and 8 bases from J; bases unmatched to any gene: 7. This CDR3 is CASSVEVAGGVDEQFF. The CDR3 coding sequence is TGTGCCAGCAGCGTAGAGGTAGCGGGAGGGGTGGATGAGCAGTTCTTC.

This clone has more than one count but fewer than ten. V and J are TRBV5-1 and TRBJ1-2; weak D call: TRBD1 (6 bases). The CDR3 totals 15 residues. Trimming removed 0 bases from V and 7 bases from J, with 16 bases in between. The germline V gene has CDR1 SGHRS and CDR2 YFSETQ. CDR3 amino acids: CASSLGTALVGGYTF. CDR3 nucleotides: TGCGCCAGCAGCTTGGGGACAGCCCTAGTAGGTGGCTACACCTTC.

The V and J genes are TRBV10-1 and TRBJ2-1; tentative D call: TRBD1 (5 bases). CDR3 length: 18 amino acids. V gave up 7 bases and J gave up 2 bases, with 24 bases separating them. Per germline, CDR1 WNHNN and CDR2 SYGVQD (reference sequence). CDR3 coding DNA: TGCGCCAGCAACTCTCGACAGCTACCAGAACCTACCTACAATGAGCAGTTCTTC. It translates to CASNSRQLPEPTYNEQFF.

The V gene is TRBV7-8, the J gene TRBJ2-2; 9 nucleotides agree with TRBD1. Looked up from germline, CDR1 is SGHVS and CDR2 is FQNEAQ. V was pared by 3 bases and J by 7 bases, with 9 bases of the junction left unmatched. The CDR3 covers 16 residues. The CDR3 sequence: CASSFGLGQGFGELFF. The CDR3 DNA reads TGTGCCAGCAGCTTCGGGCTGGGACAGGGATTCGGGGAGCTGTTTTTT. The full variable domain, completed using reference TRBV7-8 and TRBJ2-2, is GAGVSQSPRYKVAKRGQDVALRCDPISGHVSLFWYQQALGQGPEFLTYFQNEAQLDKSGLPSDRFFAERPEGSVSTLKIQRTQQEDSAVYLCASSFGLGQGFGELFFGEGSRLTVL.

This clone was found once. The chain combines TRBV9 with TRBJ2-1, with 8 bases matching TRBD2. V lost 9 bases, J lost 7 bases, and 9 bases stayed unmatched. The CDR3 has 13 residues. CDR1 and CDR2 from the germline V gene are SGDLS and YYNGEE. The CDR3 sequence: CATGSGSLNEQFF. Written as DNA, the CDR3 is TGTGCCACCGGGAGCGGGAGTTTGAATGAGCAGTTCTTC.

The J gene is TRBJ1-2, the V gene TRBV4-3, with TRBD1 matching over 10 bases. The CDR3 length is 16 residues. V trimming: 3 bases; J trimming: 6 bases; junction bases outside the gene matches: 10. Per the germline V gene, CDR1 is LGHNA and CDR2 is YSLEER. In DNA, the CDR3 is TGCGCCAGCAGCCAGCAAATATCCGGGACAGGGGATGGCTACACCTTC. Its translation is CASSQQISGTGDGYTF.

J is TRBJ1-1 and V is TRBV7-9, with D tentatively TRBD1 (5 bases). The CDR3 runs to 12 residues. V dropped 5 bases and J dropped 7 bases, with 11 bases sitting between them. The germline CDR1 and CDR2 sequences are SEHNR and FQNEAQ (reference sequence). In DNA form, the CDR3 reads TGTGCCAGCAGCCGGGCTAGGGGTGAAGCTTTCTTT. It codes for CASSRARGEAFF.

The V and J genes are TRBV9 and TRBJ1-1; D is ambiguous. CDR3 length: 15 amino acids. Per germline, CDR1 SGDLS and CDR2 YYNGEE. V was pared by 4 bases and J by 4 bases, with 17 bases between. CDR3 protein: CASSSSWGGGTEAFF. The CDR3 nucleotides read TGTGCCAGCAGCTCATCATGGGGTGGAGGCACTGAAGCTTTCTTT.

The gene calls are TRBV4-1 and TRBJ2-1; 11 nucleotides match TRBD2. V trimming: 2 bases; J trimming: 0 bases; junction bases outside the gene matches: 3. Germline CDR1 is MGHRA and CDR2 is YSYEKL. The CDR3 is made up of 17 amino acids. CDR3 loop: CASSQRLAGGSYNEQFF. In DNA form, the CDR3 reads TGCGCCAGCAGCCAACGTCTAGCGGGAGGCTCCTACAATGAGCAGTTCTTC.

The chain employs TRBV7-2 and TRBJ2-7; tentatively, D is TRBD1 (6 bases). Trimming took off 4 bases at V and 6 bases at J, with 16 bases between the two ends. In germline, CDR1 is SGHTA, CDR2 FQGNSA. The CDR3 consists of 14 residues. The CDR3 nucleotides are TGTGCCAGCAGCTACCAGGCAGGGGACGCCGAGCAGTACTTC. Its translation: CASSYQAGDAEQYF.

This clone has only a few counts. The chain uses TRBV2 and TRBJ2-7; tentatively, D is TRBD1 (5 bases). Germline V gene data show CDR1 as SNHLY and CDR2 as FYNNEI. The V end lost 1 base, the J end lost 2 bases, and 12 bases lay between the germline ends. The CDR3 is made up of 15 amino acids. CDR3: CASSEVQGAPYEQYF. In DNA, the CDR3 is TGTGCCAGCAGTGAAGTCCAGGGTGCGCCCTACGAGCAGTACTTC. Looking up the rest from reference TRBV2 and TRBJ2-7 gives the full variable domain: EPEVTQTPSHQVTQMGQEVILRCVPISNHLYFYWYRQILGQKVEFLVSFYNNEISEKSEIFDDQFSVERPDGSNFTLKIRSTKLEDSAMYFCASSEVQGAPYEQYFGPGTRLTVT.